The clone carrying this TCR beta chain was seen a handful of times. This specimen belongs to a study of identical twins' blood T cells. In TCRdb, the 5' RACE reads were re-called with MiXCR into one record per CDR3 protein. Counted here are a few hundred thousand distinct CDR3 sequences, under 30% occurring once; the ten biggest clones make up roughly 5.5%. This CDR3 has 11 residues. CDR1 is SEHNR, CDR2 FQNEAQ, per germline (reference sequence). The V and J ends lost 5 bases and 8 bases respectively, with 9 bases between them. The clonotype originates from a woman aged 18 to 55 in good health. The sample consisted of PBMCs. The chain employs TRBV7-9 and TRBJ1-1, with D unclear. CDR3 nucleotide sequence: TGTGCCAGCAGCGCCGGGAAGGAAGCTTTCTTT. Translation gives CASSAGKEAFF.